A selection of T cell receptor beta chains follows, all from one sample in a study of early T cells in non-severe SARS-CoV-2 infection. TCRdb analysed the 5' RACE reads with MiXCR anew, one entry per CDR3 protein. Among tens of thousands of distinct CDR3 sequences, around a sixth were seen once, and the ten largest hold around 12%. The sample consisted of whole blood. The receptors were gathered from an adult who was a healthcare worker with PCR-confirmed SARS-CoV-2 infection or an uninfected control (not recorded which). The CDR3 runs from the conserved cysteine through the conserved F or W.

J gene: TRBJ1-2; V gene: TRBV5-4; CDR3 protein: CASSRAGREGYGYTF
J gene: TRBJ1-2; V gene: TRBV29-1; CDR3 protein: CSGEQGSLSTF
J gene: TRBJ1-6; V gene: TRBV7-6; CDR3 protein: CASSLARGAPLHF
J gene: TRBJ1-5; V gene: TRBV19; CDR3 protein: CASSWSLNQPQHF
J gene: TRBJ1-1; V gene: TRBV28; CDR3 protein: CASSLFTLGGMNTEAFF
J gene: TRBJ2-1; V gene: TRBV11-2; CDR3 protein: CASSLVTSGSDEQFF
J gene: TRBJ2-4; V gene: TRBV7-2; CDR3 protein: CASNRRLAGADIQYF
J gene: TRBJ1-5; V gene: TRBV6-5; CDR3 protein: CASSYGGQGQPQHF
J gene: TRBJ2-7; V gene: TRBV4-2; CDR3 protein: CASSQESSGSYEQYF
J gene: TRBJ1-6; V gene: TRBV12-3/TRBV12-4; CDR3 protein: CASSLTGEGSPLHF
J gene: TRBJ2-1; V gene: TRBV9; CDR3 protein: CASSVGDSSSSYNEQFF
J gene: TRBJ2-1; V gene: TRBV5-6; CDR3 protein: CGSSLLGEQFF
J gene: TRBJ2-1; V gene: TRBV7-2; CDR3 protein: CASSLRREVEQFF
J gene: TRBJ2-1; V gene: TRBV29-1; CDR3 protein: CSVVRRAVYNEQFF
J gene: TRBJ2-3; V gene: TRBV7-3; CDR3 protein: CASSPQRDTQYF
J gene: TRBJ2-5; V gene: TRBV29-1; CDR3 protein: CSVPQDRPKEETQYF
J gene: TRBJ2-6; V gene: TRBV6-1; CDR3 protein: CASSEIHRMSNVLTF
J gene: TRBJ2-1; V gene: TRBV7-8; CDR3 protein: CASSRGRAGNDEQFF
J gene: TRBJ2-3; V gene: TRBV9; CDR3 protein: CASSVGMRGGAPGDTQYF
J gene: TRBJ2-7; V gene: TRBV29-1; CDR3 protein: CSVSGLPGYEQYF
J gene: TRBJ2-7; V gene: TRBV5-1; CDR3 protein: CASSYTGSYEQYF
J gene: TRBJ2-1; V gene: TRBV24-1; CDR3 protein: CATSDPSTGTNNEQFF
J gene: TRBJ2-5; V gene: TRBV19; CDR3 protein: CASSLGAYQETQYF
J gene: TRBJ2-7; V gene: TRBV7-9; CDR3 protein: CASSLGLAGGRTSEQYF
J gene: TRBJ2-5; V gene: TRBV1; CDR3 protein: CTSSQGALQETQYF
J gene: TRBJ1-1; V gene: TRBV7-3; CDR3 protein: CASSSGMFAEAFF
J gene: TRBJ2-1; V gene: TRBV7-3; CDR3 protein: CASSLEFAGGQNEQFF
J gene: TRBJ2-1; V gene: TRBV19; CDR3 protein: CASRKDHSYNEQFF
J gene: TRBJ2-5; V gene: TRBV11-2; CDR3 protein: CASSLDAGHETQYF
J gene: TRBJ1-2; V gene: TRBV6-5; CDR3 protein: CASSSPNYGYTF
J gene: TRBJ1-1; V gene: TRBV7-3; CDR3 protein: CASSLSSGQGTEAFF
J gene: TRBJ1-5; V gene: TRBV6-2/TRBV6-3; CDR3 protein: CASRTGLISNQPQHF
J gene: TRBJ2-1; V gene: TRBV7-2; CDR3 protein: CASSSGTYYNEQFF
J gene: TRBJ1-1; V gene: TRBV11-3; CDR3 protein: CASSLQGALGYVNTEAFF
J gene: TRBJ2-1; V gene: TRBV12-5; CDR3 protein: CASGLVLGGFDEQFF
J gene: TRBJ2-3; V gene: TRBV4-1; CDR3 protein: CASSRMGRDTDTQYF
J gene: TRBJ1-1; V gene: TRBV28; CDR3 protein: CASSLDRATEAFF
J gene: TRBJ1-1; V gene: TRBV3-1; CDR3 protein: CASSPARGQGTEAFF
J gene: TRBJ2-3; V gene: TRBV4-1; CDR3 protein: CASSPYPAGSDTQYF
J gene: TRBJ1-1; V gene: TRBV12-5; CDR3 protein: CASSGVNGNTEAFF
J gene: TRBJ1-4; V gene: TRBV18; CDR3 protein: CASSPTLNEKLFF
J gene: TRBJ2-7; V gene: TRBV13; CDR3 protein: CASKPGQGIEQYF
J gene: TRBJ1-2; V gene: TRBV20-1; CDR3 protein: CSVGRDYGYTF
J gene: TRBJ2-3; V gene: TRBV29-1; CDR3 protein: CSVGDSTFAQYF
J gene: TRBJ1-1; V gene: TRBV6-5; CDR3 protein: CASTPSGTQGAYTEAFF
J gene: TRBJ2-7; V gene: TRBV20-1; CDR3 protein: CSAAPMTGLEIYEQYF
J gene: TRBJ2-3; V gene: TRBV19; CDR3 protein: CASSTASGDTQYF
J gene: TRBJ2-7; V gene: TRBV13; CDR3 protein: CASSLAASAWEQYF
J gene: TRBJ1-5; V gene: TRBV20-1; CDR3 protein: CSARDQGVAGFDQPQHF
J gene: TRBJ1-2; V gene: TRBV20-1; CDR3 protein: CSAPHSVSNYGYTF
J gene: TRBJ2-1; V gene: TRBV11-2; CDR3 protein: CASSLELTSGTNEQFF
J gene: TRBJ2-4; V gene: TRBV20-1; CDR3 protein: CSGIAGGRSKNIQYF
J gene: TRBJ2-7; V gene: TRBV29-1; CDR3 protein: CSVERGTGGHEQYF
J gene: TRBJ2-7; V gene: TRBV11-1; CDR3 protein: CASSLEGQGALEQYF
J gene: TRBJ2-7; V gene: TRBV2; CDR3 protein: CASSKDAPQQYF